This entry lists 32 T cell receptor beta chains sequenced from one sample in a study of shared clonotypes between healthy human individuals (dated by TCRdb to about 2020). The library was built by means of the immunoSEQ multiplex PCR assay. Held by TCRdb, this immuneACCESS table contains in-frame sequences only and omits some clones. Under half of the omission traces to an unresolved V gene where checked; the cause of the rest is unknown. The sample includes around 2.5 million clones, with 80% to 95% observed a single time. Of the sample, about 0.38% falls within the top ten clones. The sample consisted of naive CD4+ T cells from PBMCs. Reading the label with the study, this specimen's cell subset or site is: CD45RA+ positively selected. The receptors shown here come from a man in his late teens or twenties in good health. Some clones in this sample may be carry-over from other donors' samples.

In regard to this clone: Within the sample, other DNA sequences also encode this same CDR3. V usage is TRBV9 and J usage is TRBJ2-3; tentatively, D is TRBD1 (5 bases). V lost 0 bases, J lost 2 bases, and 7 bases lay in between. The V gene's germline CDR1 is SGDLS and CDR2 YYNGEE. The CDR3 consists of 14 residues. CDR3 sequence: CASSVVGHTDTQYF. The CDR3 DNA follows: TGTGCCAGCAGCGTAGTAGGACACACAGATACGCAGTATTTT.

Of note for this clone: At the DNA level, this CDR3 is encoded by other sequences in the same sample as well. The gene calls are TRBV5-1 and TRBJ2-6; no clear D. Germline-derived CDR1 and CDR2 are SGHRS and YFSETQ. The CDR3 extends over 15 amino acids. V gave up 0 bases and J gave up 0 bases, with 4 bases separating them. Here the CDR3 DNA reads TGCGCCAGCAGCTTGGCGGCCTCTGGGGCCAACGTCCTGACTTTC. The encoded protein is CASSLAASGANVLTF.

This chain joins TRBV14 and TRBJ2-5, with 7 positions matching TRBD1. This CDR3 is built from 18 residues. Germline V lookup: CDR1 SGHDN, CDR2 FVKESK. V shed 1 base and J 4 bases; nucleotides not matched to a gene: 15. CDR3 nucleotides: TGTGCCAGCAGCCAAGGAAACACGCAAGGGGGCGTCGGAGAGACCCAGTACTTC. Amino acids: CASSQGNTQGGVGETQYF. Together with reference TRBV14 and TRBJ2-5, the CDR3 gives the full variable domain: EAGVTQFPSHSVIEKGQTVTLRCDPISGHDNLYWYRRVMGKEIKFLLHFVKESKQDESGMPNNRFLAERTGGTYSTLKVQPAELEDSGVYFCASSQGNTQGGVGETQYFGPGTRLLVL.

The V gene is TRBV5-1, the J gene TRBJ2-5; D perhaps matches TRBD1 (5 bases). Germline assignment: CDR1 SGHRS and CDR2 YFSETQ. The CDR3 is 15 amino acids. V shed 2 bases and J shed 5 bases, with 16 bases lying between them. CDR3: CASSLGALPGETQYF. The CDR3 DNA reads TGCGCCAGCAGCTTAGGGGCGTTGCCCGGGGAGACCCAGTACTTC.

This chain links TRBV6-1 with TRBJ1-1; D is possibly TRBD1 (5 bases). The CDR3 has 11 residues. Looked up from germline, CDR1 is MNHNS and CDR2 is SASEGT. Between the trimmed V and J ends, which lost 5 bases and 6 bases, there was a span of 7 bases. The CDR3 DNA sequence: TGTGCCAGCAGTCCGACAGCTGAAGCTTTCTTT. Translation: CASSPTAEAFF.

The CDR3 region has the DNA TGTGCCAGCAGCCCAAGAGACTGGGCAAGGCAGCACACCGGGGAGCTGTTTTTT. Translating it yields CASSPRDWARQHTGELFF. This sequence joins TRBV4-2 and TRBJ2-2; D remains ambiguous. Trimming removed 4 bases at V and 3 bases at J, with 21 bases between. Germline V gene lookup returns CDR1 LGHNA and CDR2 YNFKEQ. The CDR3 totals 18 residues.

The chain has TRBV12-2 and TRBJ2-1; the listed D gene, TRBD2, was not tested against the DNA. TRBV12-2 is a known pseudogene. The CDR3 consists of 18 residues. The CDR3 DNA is TGTGCAAGTCGCCCCAACTGGGGAGCGGGAGAGAGGGCCAATGAGCAGTTCTTC. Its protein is CASRPNWGAGERANEQFF.

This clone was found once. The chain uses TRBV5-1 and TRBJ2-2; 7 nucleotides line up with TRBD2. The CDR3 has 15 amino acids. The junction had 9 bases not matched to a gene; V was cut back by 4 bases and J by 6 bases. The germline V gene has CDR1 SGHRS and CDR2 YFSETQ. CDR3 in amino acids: CASSPEAGRAGELFF. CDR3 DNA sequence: TGCGCCAGCAGCCCGGAGGCAGGGAGGGCCGGGGAGCTGTTTTTT.

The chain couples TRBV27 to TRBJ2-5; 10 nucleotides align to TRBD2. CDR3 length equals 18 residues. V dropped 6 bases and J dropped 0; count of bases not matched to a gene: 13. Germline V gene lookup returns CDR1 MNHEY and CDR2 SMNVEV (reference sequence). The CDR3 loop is CASSPRGLAQRYQETQYF. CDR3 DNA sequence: TGTGCCAGCAGCCCGAGGGGACTAGCGCAGAGGTACCAAGAGACCCAGTACTTC.

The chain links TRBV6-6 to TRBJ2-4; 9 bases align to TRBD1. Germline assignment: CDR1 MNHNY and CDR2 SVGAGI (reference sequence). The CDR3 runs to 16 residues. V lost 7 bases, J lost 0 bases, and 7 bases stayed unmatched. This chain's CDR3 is CASTPRGQGAKNIQYF. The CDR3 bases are TGTGCCAGCACCCCGCGGGGACAGGGAGCCAAAAACATTCAGTACTTC.

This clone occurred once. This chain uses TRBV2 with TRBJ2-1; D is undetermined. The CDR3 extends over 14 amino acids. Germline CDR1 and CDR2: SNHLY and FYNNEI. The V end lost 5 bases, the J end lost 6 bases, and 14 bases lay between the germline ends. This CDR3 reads CASSRPGSLNEQFF. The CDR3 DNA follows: TGTGCCAGCAGTAGACCCGGGTCCCTCAATGAGCAGTTCTTC.

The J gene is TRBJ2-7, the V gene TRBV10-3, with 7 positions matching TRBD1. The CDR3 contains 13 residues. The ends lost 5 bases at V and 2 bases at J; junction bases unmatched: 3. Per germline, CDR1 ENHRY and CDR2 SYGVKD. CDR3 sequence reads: CAISRGLPYEQYF. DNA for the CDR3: TGTGCCATCAGTAGGGGGCTCCCCTACGAGCAGTACTTC.

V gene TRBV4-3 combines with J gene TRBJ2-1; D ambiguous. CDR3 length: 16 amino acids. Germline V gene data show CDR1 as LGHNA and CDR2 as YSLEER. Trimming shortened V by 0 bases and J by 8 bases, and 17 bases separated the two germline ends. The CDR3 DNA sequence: TGCGCCAGCAGCCAAGAGACCCTCACATACTGGGATGAGCAGTTCTTC. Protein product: CASSQETLTYWDEQFF.

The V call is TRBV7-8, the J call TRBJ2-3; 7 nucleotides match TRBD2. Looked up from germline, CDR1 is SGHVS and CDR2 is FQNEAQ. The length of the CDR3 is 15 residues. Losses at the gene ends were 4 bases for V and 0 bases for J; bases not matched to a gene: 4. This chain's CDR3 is CASSYSGTSTDTQYF. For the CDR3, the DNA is TGTGCCAGCAGCTACAGCGGGACTAGCACAGATACGCAGTATTTT.

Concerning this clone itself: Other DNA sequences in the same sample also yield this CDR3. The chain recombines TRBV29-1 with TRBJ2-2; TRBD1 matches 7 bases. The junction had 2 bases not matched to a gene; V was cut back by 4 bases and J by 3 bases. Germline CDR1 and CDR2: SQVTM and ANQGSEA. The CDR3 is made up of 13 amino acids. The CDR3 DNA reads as TGCAGCGTTGGCAGGGGGTACACCGGGGAGCTGTTTTTT. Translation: CSVGRGYTGELFF.

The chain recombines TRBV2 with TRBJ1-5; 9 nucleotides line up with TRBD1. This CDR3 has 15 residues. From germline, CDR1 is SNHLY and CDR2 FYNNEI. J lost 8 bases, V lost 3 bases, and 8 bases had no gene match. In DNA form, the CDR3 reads TGTGCCAGCAGTGAGGGACAGGGCATGTGGAAGCCCCAGCATTTT. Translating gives CASSEGQGMWKPQHF.

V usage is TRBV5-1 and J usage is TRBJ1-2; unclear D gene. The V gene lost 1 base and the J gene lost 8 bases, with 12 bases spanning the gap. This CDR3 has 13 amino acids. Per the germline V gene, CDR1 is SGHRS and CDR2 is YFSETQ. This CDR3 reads CASSLIGVGGYTF. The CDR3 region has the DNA TGCGCCAGCAGCTTGATCGGTGTGGGGGGCTACACCTTC.

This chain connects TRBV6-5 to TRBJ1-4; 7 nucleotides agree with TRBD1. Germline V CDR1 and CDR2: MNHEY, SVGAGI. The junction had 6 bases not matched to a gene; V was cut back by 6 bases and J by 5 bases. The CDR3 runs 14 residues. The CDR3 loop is CASRPGQRNEKLFF. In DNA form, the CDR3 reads TGTGCCAGCAGACCGGGACAGCGGAATGAAAAACTGTTTTTT.

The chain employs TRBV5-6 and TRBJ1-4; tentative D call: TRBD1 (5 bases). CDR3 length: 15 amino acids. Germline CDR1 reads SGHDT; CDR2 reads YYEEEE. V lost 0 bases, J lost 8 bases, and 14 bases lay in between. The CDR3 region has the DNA TGTGCCAGCAGCTTGGCATCGCAGGGCGGCGAAAAACTGTTTTTT. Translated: CASSLASQGGEKLFF.

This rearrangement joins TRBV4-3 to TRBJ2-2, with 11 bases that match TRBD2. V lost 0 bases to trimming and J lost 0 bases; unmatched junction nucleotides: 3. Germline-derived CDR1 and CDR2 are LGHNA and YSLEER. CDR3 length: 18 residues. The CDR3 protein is CASSQEGLAGANTGELFF. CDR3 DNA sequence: TGCGCCAGCAGCCAAGAAGGACTAGCGGGCGCGAACACCGGGGAGCTGTTTTTT.

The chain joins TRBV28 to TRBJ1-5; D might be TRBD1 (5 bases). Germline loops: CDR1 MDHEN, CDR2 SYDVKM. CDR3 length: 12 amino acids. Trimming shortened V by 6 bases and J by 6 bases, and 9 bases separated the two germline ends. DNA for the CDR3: TGTGCCAGCAGGGACACCACTCAGCCCCAGCATTTT. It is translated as CASRDTTQPQHF.

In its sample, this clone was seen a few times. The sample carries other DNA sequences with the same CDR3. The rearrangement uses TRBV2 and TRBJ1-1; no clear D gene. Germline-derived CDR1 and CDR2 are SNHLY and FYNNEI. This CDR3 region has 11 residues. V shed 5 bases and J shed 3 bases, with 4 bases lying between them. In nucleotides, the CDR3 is TGTGCCAGCAGTCAGTACACTGAAGCTTTCTTT. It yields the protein CASSQYTEAFF.

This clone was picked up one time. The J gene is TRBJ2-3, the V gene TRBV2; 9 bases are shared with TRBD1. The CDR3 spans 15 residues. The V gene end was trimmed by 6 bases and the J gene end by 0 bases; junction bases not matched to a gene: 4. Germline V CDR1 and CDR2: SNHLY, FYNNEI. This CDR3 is CASSDGTGSTDTQYF. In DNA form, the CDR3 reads TGTGCCAGCAGCGACGGGACAGGGAGCACAGATACGCAGTATTTT.

CDR3 protein: CASSSERGTASEAFF. The CDR3 DNA reads as TGTGCCAGCAGCTCAGAAAGGGGGACAGCCTCTGAAGCTTTCTTT. The V call is TRBV13, the J call TRBJ1-1, with 7 bases that match TRBD1. Germline V gene data show CDR1 as PRHDT and CDR2 as FYEKMQ (reference sequence). J gave up 6 bases and V 4 bases, and 11 bases lay outside the gene matches. The CDR3 consists of 15 residues. Variable domain in full (rest from reference TRBV13 and TRBJ1-1): AAGVIQSPRHLIKEKRETATLKCYPIPRHDTVYWYQQGPGQDPQFLISFYEKMQSDKGSIPDRFSAQQFSDYHSELNMSSLELGDSALYFCASSSERGTASEAFFGQGTRLTVV.

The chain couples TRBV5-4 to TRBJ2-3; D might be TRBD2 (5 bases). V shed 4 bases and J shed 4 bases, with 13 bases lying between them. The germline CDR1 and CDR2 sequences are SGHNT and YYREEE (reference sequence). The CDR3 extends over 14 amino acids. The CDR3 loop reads CASSAGLYPDTQYF. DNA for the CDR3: TGTGCCAGCAGCGCTGGACTTTACCCAGATACGCAGTATTTT.

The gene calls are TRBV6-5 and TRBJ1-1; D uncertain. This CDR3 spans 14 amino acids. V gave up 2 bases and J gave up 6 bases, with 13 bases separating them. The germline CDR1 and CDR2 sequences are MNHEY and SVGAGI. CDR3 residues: CASSYREGGAEAFF. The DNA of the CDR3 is TGTGCCAGCAGTTACCGGGAGGGCGGCGCTGAAGCTTTCTTT.

The CDR3 loop is CASSPRTGFGYTF. The CDR3 region has the DNA TGTGCCAGCAGTCCCCGGACAGGGTTTGGCTACACCTTC. The chain links TRBV27 to TRBJ1-2, with 8 bases lining up with TRBD1. Looked up from germline, CDR1 is MNHEY and CDR2 is SMNVEV (reference sequence). The CDR3 contains 13 residues. After removal of 5 bases from V and 7 bases from J, the junction contained 6 bases not matched to a gene.

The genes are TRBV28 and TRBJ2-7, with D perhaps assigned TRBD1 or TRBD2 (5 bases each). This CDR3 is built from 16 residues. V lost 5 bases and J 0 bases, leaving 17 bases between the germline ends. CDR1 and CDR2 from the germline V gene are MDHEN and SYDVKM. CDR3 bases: TGTGCCAGCAGTACGACGGGGCTAGTCCTCTCCTACGAGCAGTACTTC. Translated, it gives CASSTTGLVLSYEQYF.

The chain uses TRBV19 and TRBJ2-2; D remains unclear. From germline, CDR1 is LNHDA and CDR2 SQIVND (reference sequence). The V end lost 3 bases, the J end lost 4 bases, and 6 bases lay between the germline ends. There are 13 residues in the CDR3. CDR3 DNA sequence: TGTGCCAGTAGTATCATCTTCACCGGGGAGCTGTTTTTT. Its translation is CASSIIFTGELFF.

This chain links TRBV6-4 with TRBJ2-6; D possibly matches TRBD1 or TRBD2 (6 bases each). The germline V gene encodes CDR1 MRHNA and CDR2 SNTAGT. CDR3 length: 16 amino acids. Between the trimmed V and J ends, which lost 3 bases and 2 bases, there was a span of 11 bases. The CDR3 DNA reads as TGTGCCAGCAGTGAGGTGGGGGGCACTGGGGCCAACGTCCTGACTTTC. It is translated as CASSEVGGTGANVLTF.

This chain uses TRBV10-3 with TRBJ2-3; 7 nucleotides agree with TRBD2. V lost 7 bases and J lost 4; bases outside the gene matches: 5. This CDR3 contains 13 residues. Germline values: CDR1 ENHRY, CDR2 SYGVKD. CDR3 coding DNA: TGTGCCATCACTCGGGACTACTCAGATACGCAGTATTTT. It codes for CAITRDYSDTQYF.

CDR3 DNA: TGCGCCAGCAGCTTGGACACGGGTGAAAAACTGTTTTTT. Amino acids: CASSLDTGEKLFF. The chain joins TRBV5-1 to TRBJ1-4, with D uncertain. V was pared by 0 bases and J by 7 bases, with 7 bases between. Germline CDR1 SGHRS, CDR2 YFSETQ. This CDR3 has 13 amino acids.